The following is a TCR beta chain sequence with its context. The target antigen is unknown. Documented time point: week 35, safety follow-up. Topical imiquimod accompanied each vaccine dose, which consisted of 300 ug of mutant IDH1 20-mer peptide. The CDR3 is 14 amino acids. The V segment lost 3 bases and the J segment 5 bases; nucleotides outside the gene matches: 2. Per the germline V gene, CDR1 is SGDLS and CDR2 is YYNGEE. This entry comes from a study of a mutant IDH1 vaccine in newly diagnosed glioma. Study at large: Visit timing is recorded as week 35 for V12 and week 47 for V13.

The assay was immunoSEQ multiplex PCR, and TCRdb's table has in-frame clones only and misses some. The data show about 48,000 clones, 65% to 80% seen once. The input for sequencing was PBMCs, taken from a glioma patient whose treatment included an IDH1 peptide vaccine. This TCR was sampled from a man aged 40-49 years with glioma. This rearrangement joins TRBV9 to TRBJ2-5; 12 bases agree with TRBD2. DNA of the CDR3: TGTGCCAGCAGCGCAACTAGCGGGGGGGAGACCCAGTACTTC. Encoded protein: CASSATSGGETQYF.